Following are 13 T cell receptor beta chains from one sample sequenced in a study of shared clonotypes between healthy human individuals. Libraries were prepared by immunoSEQ multiplex PCR; TCRdb keeps only in-frame clonotypes and omits some of them. The sample has 2 million to 3 million clones; approximately 93% are singletons. Input material: naive CD4+ T cells from PBMCs. Regarding subset: CD45RA+ positively selected. Receptor source: a man aged 18 to 29 in good health. Some clones in this sample may be carry-over from other donors' samples.

The V call is TRBV7-9, the J call TRBJ2-7; tentative D call: TRBD1 (6 bases). V lost 5 bases and J lost 0, with 17 bases in between. Germline CDR1 is SEHNR and CDR2 is FQNEAQ (reference sequence). The CDR3 totals 16 residues. The CDR3 here is CASSISTGPSSYEQYF. The CDR3 region has the DNA TGTGCCAGCAGCATTTCGACAGGACCGAGCTCCTACGAGCAGTACTTC.

This clone came up once. V and J are TRBV5-1 and TRBJ1-2; 10 bases fit TRBD1. Germline CDR1 and CDR2: SGHRS and YFSETQ. The CDR3 sequence is 13 residues long. V lost 6 bases and J lost 6; bases outside the gene matches: 5. The CDR3 sequence: CASTSTGGDGYTF. The DNA for the CDR3 is TGCGCCAGCACATCGACAGGGGGCGATGGCTACACCTTC.

Worth noting for this clone: The sample carries other DNA sequences with the same CDR3. The chain carries TRBV7-2 and TRBJ2-3; a possible D gene is TRBD2 (5 bases). Trimming stripped 0 bases from V and 3 bases from J, with 7 bases between. The CDR3 is made up of 14 amino acids. In germline, CDR1 is SGHTA, CDR2 FQGNSA. This chain's CDR3 is CASSLAGATDTQYF. The CDR3 DNA is TGTGCCAGCAGCTTAGCGGGAGCAACAGATACGCAGTATTTT. Supplemented by reference TRBV7-2 and TRBJ2-3, the full variable domain reads GAGVSQSPSNKVTEKGKDVELRCDPISGHTALYWYRQSLGQGLEFLIYFQGNSAPDKSGLPSDRFSAERTGGSVSTLTIQRTQQEDSAVYLCASSLAGATDTQYFGPGTRLTVL.

The CDR3 sequence: CASRGQIYGYTF. The CDR3 bases are TGTGCCAGCAGAGGACAGATATATGGCTACACCTTC. The chain links TRBV28 to TRBJ1-2; D may be TRBD1 (6 bases). Trimming removed 6 bases from V and 5 bases from J, with 10 bases in between. The V gene's germline CDR1 is MDHEN and CDR2 SYDVKM. The CDR3 covers 12 residues.

This chain joins TRBV20-1 and TRBJ2-7; tentative D call: TRBD1 (5 bases). This CDR3 has 11 residues. From germline, CDR1 is DFQATT and CDR2 SNEGSKA (reference sequence). The germline V and J ends were trimmed by 2 bases and 4 bases, with 6 bases remaining between them. CDR3 sequence: CSARYRYEQYF. DNA for the CDR3: TGCAGTGCTAGATACAGGTACGAGCAGTACTTC.

The chain has TRBV6-1 and TRBJ1-1; no clear D gene. The CDR3 loop spans 11 amino acids. From germline, CDR1 is MNHNS and CDR2 SASEGT. The V and J ends lost 6 bases and 8 bases respectively, with 10 bases between them. CDR3 in DNA: TGTGCCAGCAGCCCCGGGAGGGAAGCTTTCTTT. It codes for CASSPGREAFF.

The CDR3 sequence is CASSLDVSSGYTF. DNA for the CDR3: TGCGCCAGCAGCTTGGACGTCAGCAGCGGCTACACCTTC. The genes are TRBV5-1 and TRBJ1-2; D gene ambiguous. V was cut by 0 bases and J by 8 bases, with 11 bases left in between. The CDR3 sequence is 13 residues long. Per the germline V gene, CDR1 is SGHRS and CDR2 is YFSETQ.

This clone was detected once. The rearrangement joins TRBV28 to TRBJ1-1; D is uncertain. Trimming stripped 3 bases from V and 6 bases from J, with 20 bases between. CDR1 MDHEN and CDR2 SYDVKM come from the germline V gene. CDR3 length: 16 residues. The CDR3, as DNA: TGTGCCAGCAGTTTCAGGCCTTACCTGACTTCACCTGAAGCTTTCTTT. This translates into CASSFRPYLTSPEAFF.

The chain is built from TRBV11-2 and TRBJ2-7, with D possibly TRBD1 on 6 matching bases. The germline V gene has CDR1 SGHAT and CDR2 FQNNGV. Trimming removed 4 bases at V and 2 bases at J, with 15 bases between. The CDR3 length is 15 residues. CDR3 DNA sequence: TGTGCCAGCAGCTGGGATCGGGACATACCCTACGAGCAGTACTTC. Protein product: CASSWDRDIPYEQYF.

The gene calls are TRBV6-5 and TRBJ2-5, with D tentatively TRBD2 (6 bases). The CDR3 extends over 16 amino acids. The ends were cut back, 2 bases at V and 6 bases at J, with 19 bases in the middle. Germline CDR1 is MNHEY and CDR2 is SVGAGI. Here the CDR3 DNA reads TGTGCCAGCAGTTACCCCTGGGGGGAGTGGTTGAAGACCCAGTACTTC. Its translation: CASSYPWGEWLKTQYF.

This rearrangement joins TRBV18 to TRBJ2-5; D is perhaps TRBD1 (6 bases). This CDR3 region has 15 residues. The germline gives CDR1 KGHSH, CDR2 LQKENI. V lost 6 bases to trimming and J lost 1 base, with 15 bases between them. CDR3 nucleotide sequence: TGTGCCAGCTCGATATTACAGGGACCCCAAGAGACCCAGTACTTC. Translation gives CASSILQGPQETQYF. The complete variable domain, with remaining parts taken from reference TRBV18 and TRBJ2-5, reads NAGVMQNPRHLVRRRGQEARLRCSPMKGHSHVYWYRQLPEEGLKFMVYLQKENIIDESGMPKERFSAEFPKEGPSILRIQQVVRGDSAAYFCASSILQGPQETQYFGPGTRLLVL.

The rearrangement joins TRBV7-9 to TRBJ1-4; D is possibly TRBD1 (5 bases). Germline CDR1 is SEHNR and CDR2 is FQNEAQ (reference sequence). Trimming took off 5 bases at V and 8 bases at J, with 18 bases between the two ends. This CDR3 contains 15 residues. The CDR3 sequence is CASSQGAGGNEKLFF. The CDR3 nucleotides read TGTGCCAGCAGCCAGGGTGCTGGGGGAAACGAAAAACTGTTTTTT.

The genes are TRBV2 and TRBJ2-7; the D is unclear. The CDR3 spans 12 residues. V dropped 4 bases and J dropped 3 bases, with 7 bases sitting between them. Germline CDR1 reads SNHLY; CDR2 reads FYNNEI. The CDR3 DNA follows: TGTGCCAGCAGTGGGCCTAACTACGAGCAGTACTTC. Protein sequence: CASSGPNYEQYF.